These 20 T cell receptor beta chains were sequenced from one sample in a study of T cells after yellow fever vaccination. MiXCR was run by TCRdb on the 5' RACE reads, yielding one entry per CDR3 protein. The table records roughly 330,000 distinct CDR3 sequences, around 6.8% of them present only once. The sample here was PBMCs, taken roughly 45 days after the first yellow fever vaccination. These receptors all come from a man aged 18 to 29 who received the YFV17D yellow fever vaccine.

The sample holds a few counts of this clonotype. The genes are TRBV29-1 and TRBJ2-7, with TRBD2 as a possible D gene (5 bases). This CDR3 is 12 amino acids long. Germline V lookup: CDR1 SQVTM, CDR2 ANQGSEA. Trimming cost V 6 bases and J 2 bases, with 11 bases left between them. The CDR3 DNA reads TGCAGCGTAAGGACTGATACCTACGAGCAGTACTTC. It translates to CSVRTDTYEQYF.

This clonotype was counted between two and nine times. This rearrangement joins TRBV13 to TRBJ1-2; possibly TRBD1 for D (5 bases). V lost 5 bases to trimming and J lost 4 bases, with 11 bases between them. Germline CDR1 PRHDT, CDR2 FYEKMQ (reference sequence). This CDR3 contains 13 residues. The CDR3, as DNA: TGTGCCAGCAGCGGGGGAGATTTCTATGGCTACACCTTC. This translates into CASSGGDFYGYTF. Together with reference TRBV13 and TRBJ1-2, the CDR3 gives the full variable domain: AAGVIQSPRHLIKEKRETATLKCYPIPRHDTVYWYQQGPGQDPQFLISFYEKMQSDKGSIPDRFSAQQFSDYHSELNMSSLELGDSALYFCASSGGDFYGYTFGSGTRLTVV.

The chain combines TRBV27 with TRBJ2-2, with TRBD2 identical over 13 bases. Trimming at V came to 8 bases and at J to 5 bases, leaving 5 bases not matched to a gene. CDR3 length: 15 amino acids. Germline assignment: CDR1 MNHEY and CDR2 SMNVEV (reference sequence). Here the CDR3 reads CASSRLAGGTGELFF. The CDR3 DNA is TGTGCCAGCTCCCGACTAGCGGGGGGAACCGGGGAGCTGTTTTTT.

The chain recombines TRBV7-9 with TRBJ1-1, with 8 bases matching TRBD1. V gave up 8 bases and J gave up 4 bases; unmatched junction bases: 9. The CDR3 length is 14 residues. Germline values: CDR1 SEHNR, CDR2 FQNEAQ (reference sequence). The CDR3 coding sequence is TGTGCCAGCGGCCTGCAGGGGGCGATCACTGAAGCTTTCTTT. Translation: CASGLQGAITEAFF.

This rearrangement joins TRBV4-3 to TRBJ2-2, with 7 bases aligning to TRBD2. Germline assignment: CDR1 LGHNA and CDR2 YSLEER. The CDR3 extends over 14 amino acids. After removal of 0 bases from V and 6 bases from J, the junction contained 1 base not matched to a gene. As DNA, the CDR3 is TGCGCCAGCAGCCAAGAGGGGGGGGCCGGGGAGCTGTTTTTT. This sequence encodes CASSQEGGAGELFF.

This clonotype occurred a few times. The rearrangement joins TRBV12-3 or TRBV12-4 to TRBJ2-1; no reliable D call. Trimming cost V 10 bases and J 0 bases, with 7 bases left between them. This CDR3 has 12 amino acids. This CDR3 is CATTSSYNEQFF. The CDR3 DNA is TGTGCCACCACTTCCTCCTACAATGAGCAGTTCTTC.

The V gene is TRBV20-1, the J gene TRBJ2-7, with TRBD1 identical over 7 bases. With V trimmed by 7 bases and J by 4 bases, 7 bases remained unmatched. The CDR3 runs 12 residues. Looked up from germline, CDR1 is DFQATT and CDR2 is SNEGSKA (reference sequence). CDR3 bases: TGCAGTGGTAGGGGGCTTAGGTACGAGCAGTACTTC. This sequence encodes CSGRGLRYEQYF.

This clonotype was counted only a few times. The CDR3 DNA sequence: TGCGCCAGCAGCCAGATGGTCGGGACAGGGGAACGGGAGCTGTTTTTT. Translation gives CASSQMVGTGERELFF. The V call is TRBV4-3, the J call TRBJ2-2; 10 nucleotides match TRBD1. After removal of 3 bases from V and 9 bases from J, the junction contained 10 bases not matched to a gene. Germline CDR1 LGHNA, CDR2 YSLEER. CDR3 length: 16 amino acids.

This clonotype was seen repeatedly, ten times or more. V usage is TRBV11-2 and J usage is TRBJ2-3; 11 bases map to TRBD1. The J segment lost 1 base and the V segment lost 4 bases, leaving 10 bases of the junction unmatched. Germline V gene data show CDR1 as SGHAT and CDR2 as FQNNGV. The CDR3 length is 18 residues. CDR3 amino acids: CASSSGQGARGRTDTQYF. In DNA, the CDR3 is TGTGCCAGCAGCTCCGGACAGGGGGCGCGGGGCCGCACAGATACGCAGTATTTT.

CDR3 sequence: CASSSASFGNTIYF. The CDR3 nucleotides read TGCGCCAGCAGCTCGGCGTCCTTTGGAAACACCATATATTTT. The chain links TRBV5-1 to TRBJ1-3; D is unresolved. This CDR3 contains 14 residues. With 3 bases removed from V and 3 bases from J, the gap between germline ends came to 10 bases. Germline CDR1 reads SGHRS; CDR2 reads YFSETQ.

The rearrangement joins TRBV7-2 to TRBJ1-1; a weak D match, TRBD1 (6 bases). Deletions cut 1 base from V and 7 bases from J, with 10 bases between. The CDR3 is 13 amino acids. The germline V gene has CDR1 SGHTA and CDR2 FQGNSA. The CDR3 sequence: CASSLGQAGEAFF. The DNA for the CDR3 is TGTGCCAGCAGCTTAGGACAGGCGGGTGAAGCTTTCTTT.

This clonotype has a count of ten or more. V is TRBV6-2 or TRBV6-3 and J is TRBJ2-3; D is undetermined. V lost 4 bases and J 6 bases, leaving 5 bases between the germline ends. The CDR3 contains 11 residues. Germline assignment: CDR1 MNHEY and CDR2 SVGEGT. The CDR3 region is CASSSLDTQYF. DNA of the CDR3: TGTGCCAGCAGTTCATTGGATACGCAGTATTTT.

This clonotype was detected a few times. V usage is TRBV12-3 or TRBV12-4 and J usage is TRBJ2-7; the D gene is possibly TRBD1 (5 bases). The CDR3 is made up of 14 amino acids. Trimming removed 7 bases from V and 5 bases from J, with 18 bases in between. CDR3 in amino acids: CASKRGSALHEQYF. As DNA, the CDR3 is TGTGCCAGCAAAAGGGGCAGTGCCCTCCACGAGCAGTACTTC.

This clonotype was detected ten times or more. This rearrangement joins TRBV5-6 to TRBJ2-7; a possible D gene is TRBD2 (5 bases). The CDR3 is made up of 15 amino acids. Germline-derived CDR1 and CDR2 are SGHDT and YYEEEE. The ends were cut back, 0 bases at V and 3 bases at J, with 13 bases in the middle. The CDR3, as DNA: TGTGCCAGCAGCTTGGCCGTAGGAGGCGGCTACGAGCAGTACTTC. As protein: CASSLAVGGGYEQYF.

A few counts support this clonotype. The chain links TRBV11-3 to TRBJ2-2, with unresolved D. Germline assignment: CDR1 SGHNT and CDR2 YENEEA. V shed 5 bases and J shed 4 bases, with 8 bases lying between them. CDR3 length: 13 residues. The CDR3 loop is CASSPDSTGELFF. The DNA of the CDR3 is TGTGCCAGCAGCCCCGATTCCACCGGGGAGCTGTTTTTT.

This clonotype was seen only a few times. The V gene is TRBV6-2 or TRBV6-3, the J gene TRBJ1-1; TRBD1 is a possible D gene (5 bases). The CDR3 is made up of 11 amino acids. CDR1 and CDR2 from the germline V gene are MNHEY and SVGEGT. Trimming cost V 5 bases and J 8 bases, with 9 bases left between them. The CDR3 region is CASSHGGEAFF. CDR3 nucleotide sequence: TGTGCCAGCAGTCACGGGGGAGAAGCTTTCTTT.

This chain joins TRBV7-3 and TRBJ2-2; 7 nucleotides line up with TRBD1. The CDR3 is 13 amino acids. V lost 4 bases, J lost 8 bases, and 4 bases stayed unmatched. The germline V gene encodes CDR1 SGHTA and CDR2 FQGTGA. CDR3 protein: CASSSTGVGELFF. The DNA of the CDR3 is TGTGCCAGCAGCTCTACAGGGGTAGGGGAGCTGTTTTTT.

This clonotype was seen more than once but under ten times. The chain couples TRBV5-1 to TRBJ1-6; a possible D gene is TRBD1 (5 bases). The CDR3 has 14 amino acids. Germline V gene lookup returns CDR1 SGHRS and CDR2 YFSETQ. The germline V and J ends were trimmed by 6 bases and 7 bases, with 14 bases remaining between them. As DNA, the CDR3 is TGCGCCAGCACCCCGAACCCAGGGAATTCACCCCTCCACTTT. Translated: CASTPNPGNSPLHF.

This chain links TRBV4-1 with TRBJ1-2, with unresolved D. The V and J ends lost 0 bases and 0 bases respectively, with 5 bases between them. This CDR3 has 14 amino acids. CDR1 MGHRA and CDR2 YSYEKL come from the germline V gene. The CDR3 loop reads CASSQEAANYGYTF. The CDR3 DNA reads TGCGCCAGCAGCCAAGAAGCGGCTAACTATGGCTACACCTTC.

This clonotype appeared many times. The chain links TRBV5-1 to TRBJ2-7, with 10 bases fitting TRBD2. In germline, CDR1 is SGHRS, CDR2 YFSETQ. V gave up 0 bases and J gave up 2 bases; unmatched junction bases: 2. The CDR3 extends over 15 amino acids. Here the CDR3 reads CASSLDSGGAYEQYV. In DNA form, the CDR3 reads TGCGCCAGCAGCTTGGACAGCGGGGGGGCCTACGAGCAGTACGTC.